A single sample is the source of the 29 T cell receptor beta chains below, sequenced in a study of T cells in women clearing cervical HPV infection. Libraries were prepared by immunoSEQ multiplex PCR; TCRdb keeps only in-frame clonotypes and omits some of them. This sample carries around 39,000 clones, with 5.5% to 8% going to the ten biggest clones. The source material was blood buffy coat. These receptors all stem from a woman aged 18 to 69 with a cervical HPV16 infection that either progressed to CIN3+ or cleared (not recorded which).

Points on this clone: The DNA ends 3 residues before the CDR3 does, and the rest of the CDR3 is filled in from the germline J gene. The chain combines TRBV20-1 with TRBJ1-5; D not resolved. CDR1 and CDR2 (germline): DFQATT, SNEGSKA (reference sequence). The CDR3 is 16 amino acids. Trimming took 0 bases from V and 6 from J, leaving 18 bases between them. This CDR3 is CSARDSGAAEGQPQHF. The CDR3 bases that were read are TGCAGTGCTAGAGATAGCGGCGCGGCAGAGGGTCAGCCC.

A word on this clone: The read ends 3 residues shy of where the CDR3 ends; the end is completed using the germline J gene. The gene calls are TRBV12-5 and TRBJ1-5, with D perhaps matching TRBD1 (6 bases). Germline loops: CDR1 LGHNT, CDR2 FRNRAP. Trimming stripped 0 bases from V and 0 bases from J, with 15 bases between. CDR3 length: 18 residues. The part of the CDR3 DNA that was read is TGTGCTAGTGGTTTGGTGGTCAGGGGACCCTATAGCAATCAGCCC. This codes for CASGLVVRGPYSNQP. The CDR3, in full, reads CASGLVVRGPYSNQPQHF.

About this clone: The missing CDR3 end, 3 residues past where the read stops, is filled in from the germline J gene. The V call is TRBV4-2, the J call TRBJ2-2; 10 nucleotides align to TRBD1. CDR1 is LGHNA, CDR2 YNFKEQ, per germline. The V segment lost 4 bases and the J segment 3 bases; nucleotides outside the gene matches: 5. This CDR3 has 16 residues. The chain's CDR3 is CASSPRTGGDTGELFF. Incomplete CDR3 DNA: TGTGCCAGCAGCCCACGGACAGGGGGGGACACCGGGGAG.

Points on this clone: The junction departs from germline at one end; a sequencing error may be responsible. The read is 3 residues too short to cover the CDR3 end, so that end is filled in from the germline J gene. The chain combines TRBV28 with TRBJ1-5; D may be TRBD1 (5 bases). Germline loops: CDR1 MDHEN, CDR2 SYDVKM. This CDR3 contains 15 residues. The sequenced CDR3 bases are TGTGCCAGCAGTTCGGACAAATATAGCAATAAGCCC. It codes for CASSSDKYSNKP. The CDR3 in its entirety is CASSSDKYSNKPQHF.

As regards this clone: The read terminates 3 residues ahead of where the CDR3 ends, so the germline J gene completes it. V is TRBV7-3 and J is TRBJ2-2, with D maybe TRBD1 (5 bases). CDR1 is SGHTA and CDR2 is FQGTGA in the germline V gene. CDR3 length: 15 amino acids. The CDR3 DNA, read in part, is TGTGCCAGCAGCTTAATGCCAGGGAAAAATTCACCG. Amino acid sequence: CASSLMPGKNSP. From start to end, the CDR3 is CASSLMPGKNSPLFF.

A word on this clone: The read falls 3 residues short of the CDR3 end, and the missing part is taken from the germline J gene. The chain couples TRBV18 to TRBJ2-3; D gene uncertain. V was shortened by 3 bases and J by 6 bases, with 7 bases between the two germline ends. The CDR3 loop spans 12 amino acids. Germline assignment: CDR1 KGHSH and CDR2 LQKENI. The sequenced part of the CDR3 DNA is TGTGCCAGCTCACCGAACACGGATACG. This gives the protein CASSPNTDT. The whole CDR3 region reads CASSPNTDTQYF.

A note on this clone: The read ends 3 residues before the CDR3 terminus; that terminus is restored from the germline J gene. V gene TRBV7-9 combines with J gene TRBJ2-5; D tentatively reads TRBD1 or TRBD2 (5 bases each). This CDR3 comprises 13 residues. The V and J ends lost 5 bases and 0 bases respectively, with 7 bases between them. Per the germline V gene, CDR1 is SEHNR and CDR2 is FQNEAQ (reference sequence). The CDR3 loop is CASSRGDQETQYF. Partial CDR3 DNA: TGTGCCAGCAGCCGAGGGGACCAAGAGACC.

The sequenced CDR3 bases are TGTGCCAGCAGCCCCCTCGGGGAAAACACTGAA. Its protein product is CASSPLGENTE. Given in full, the CDR3 is CASSPLGENTEAFF. The chain recombines TRBV14 with TRBJ1-1, with unresolved D. The CDR3 end is not reached by the read, which stops 3 residues before it; the germline J gene fills it in. Looked up from germline, CDR1 is SGHDN and CDR2 is FVKESK. This CDR3 has 14 amino acids. The V end lost 4 bases, the J end lost 2 bases, and 11 bases lay between the germline ends.

Turning to this clone: The DNA ends 3 residues before the CDR3 does, and the rest of the CDR3 is filled in from the germline J gene. The rearrangement links TRBV28 to TRBJ2-4, with 8 positions matching TRBD2. The CDR3 has 16 amino acids. Trimming cost V 2 bases and J 2 bases; bases outside gene matches: 5. Looked up from germline, CDR1 is MDHEN and CDR2 is SYDVKM. CDR3 bases read: TGTGCCAGCAGTTTAAAGCGGGAGCGGACCAAAAACATT. This encodes CASSLKRERTKNI. The entire CDR3 protein is CASSLKRERTKNIQYF.

Points on this clone: The CDR3 extends 3 residues past the end of the read, so its final part is completed from the germline J gene. The chain links TRBV20-1 to TRBJ2-7; D perhaps matches TRBD2 (5 bases). The CDR3 is 14 amino acids. V was clipped by 6 bases and J by 3 bases, with 18 bases between them. Germline CDR1 and CDR2: DFQATT and SNEGSKA (reference sequence). CDR3 bases read: TGCAGTGCGGTAGAGGGCCAGGTAGACTACGAG. This gives the protein CSAVEGQVDYE. The entire CDR3 protein is CSAVEGQVDYEQYF.

Remarks on this clone: The CDR3 is cut off 3 residues early in the read; its end comes from the germline J gene. The V call is TRBV30, the J call TRBJ2-1, with D perhaps matching TRBD2 (5 bases). There are 11 residues in the CDR3. The germline V gene encodes CDR1 GTSNPN and CDR2 SVGIG (reference sequence). The V end lost 5 bases, the J end lost 6 bases, and 8 bases lay between the germline ends. CDR3 bases read: TGTGCCTGGGTAACTAGCAATGAG. Protein product: CAWVTSNE. The full CDR3 protein reads CAWVTSNEQFF.

Concerning this clone: The read ends 3 residues early relative to the CDR3; the germline J gene fills the gap. The same CDR3 also results from other DNA sequences found in this sample. The J gene is TRBJ1-3, the V gene TRBV6-1, with D unclear. Germline V gives CDR1 MNHNS, CDR2 SASEGT. There are 16 residues in the CDR3. V lost 4 bases, J lost 0 bases, and 13 bases lay in between. The CDR3 bases that were read are TGTGCCAGCAGTGTCCATTCAAGGGTCTCTGGAAACACC. Its protein product is CASSVHSRVSGNT. The full CDR3 sequence reads CASSVHSRVSGNTIYF.

The CDR3 bases that were read are TGTGCCTCCCAGAGGGGCTCATACACCGGGGAG. This gives the protein CASQRGSYTGE. The CDR3 reads in full as CASQRGSYTGELFF. The chain recombines TRBV7-9 with TRBJ2-2; the D gene could be TRBD1 or TRBD2 (5 bases each). The observed sequence ends 3 residues before the CDR3 terminus, with the missing tail filled in from the germline J gene. The CDR3 has 14 residues. V gave up 11 bases and J gave up 3 bases, with 16 bases separating them. Looked up from germline, CDR1 is SEHNR and CDR2 is FQNEAQ (reference sequence).

On this clone itself: The read finishes 3 residues shy of the CDR3 end, and the germline J gene is used to complete it. The J gene is TRBJ2-7, the V gene TRBV19; 10 bases are shared with TRBD1. J lost 2 bases, V lost 5 bases, and 3 bases had no gene match. CDR3 size: 14 residues. Germline lookup yields CDR1 LNHDA and CDR2 SQIVND (reference sequence). The sequenced part of the CDR3 DNA is TGTGCCAGTAGTCGGGACAGGGGAACCTACGAG. Protein: CASSRDRGTYE. The whole CDR3 region reads CASSRDRGTYEQYF.

A remark on this clone: The read terminates 3 residues before the CDR3 end, so the remaining end is supplied by the germline J gene. The chain links TRBV10-3 to TRBJ1-2; 10 bases map to TRBD1. Germline loops: CDR1 ENHRY, CDR2 SYGVKD. The length of the CDR3 is 15 residues. The V and J ends lost 0 bases and 7 bases, in that order; junction bases with no gene match: 5. The CDR3 sequence is CAISESARTGGGYTF. Partial CDR3 DNA: TGTGCCATCAGTGAGTCGGCCCGGACAGGGGGTGGC.

CDR3 residues: CASSSDRGETQYF. The covered CDR3 bases are TGCGCCAGCAGCTCGGACAGGGGAGAGACC. The rearrangement uses TRBV5-1 and TRBJ2-5; TRBD1 aligns across 9 bases. Coverage ceases 3 residues before the CDR3 finishes, and the germline J gene fills in the end. CDR1 and CDR2 from the germline V gene are SGHRS and YFSETQ. The trim removed 3 bases at V and 4 bases at J, leaving 1 base unmatched. The CDR3 totals 13 residues.

As regards this clone: The read comes to an end 3 residues before the CDR3 does, leaving the germline J gene to fill in the end. This rearrangement joins TRBV4-1 to TRBJ1-4, with D maybe TRBD1 (5 bases). The V end lost 0 bases, the J end lost 6 bases, and 20 bases lay between the germline ends. Per the germline V gene, CDR1 is MGHRA and CDR2 is YSYEKL. This CDR3 contains 18 residues. Partial CDR3 DNA: TGCGCCAGCAGCCAAGATAGCAGGGCGGGGACGATAGATGAAAAA. Translated, it gives CASSQDSRAGTIDEK. The whole CDR3 sequence is CASSQDSRAGTIDEKLFF.

Comments on this clone: The CDR3 goes on 3 residues after the read ends, and that part is filled in from the germline J gene. This chain joins TRBV5-6 and TRBJ1-1; D not resolved. Trimming took off 7 bases at V and 6 bases at J, with 7 bases between the two ends. Germline V gives CDR1 SGHDT, CDR2 YYEEEE. The CDR3 runs to 10 residues. The covered CDR3 bases are TGTGCCAGCGGCGGAGCTGAA. Protein sequence: CASGGAE. The whole CDR3 region reads CASGGAEAFF.

Remarks on this clone: The observed sequence ends 3 residues before the CDR3 terminus, with the missing tail filled in from the germline J gene. The chain uses TRBV29-1 and TRBJ2-5, with 9 bases aligning to TRBD1. The CDR3 spans 12 residues. J was trimmed by 5 bases and V by 3 bases; bases with no gene match: 1. Germline V lookup: CDR1 SQVTM, CDR2 ANQGSEA. Incomplete CDR3 DNA: TGCAGCGTTGAGACAGGGGGGGAGACC. It is translated as CSVETGGET. The complete CDR3 protein is CSVETGGETQYF.

Notes on this clone: The CDR3 goes on 3 residues after the read ends, and that part is filled in from the germline J gene. The chain links TRBV7-2 to TRBJ2-3; TRBD2 might be the D (6 bases). V lost 5 bases to trimming and J lost 5 bases, with 14 bases between them. Germline-derived CDR1 and CDR2 are SGHTA and FQGNSA. The CDR3 spans 14 residues. Incomplete CDR3 DNA: TGTGCCAGCAGCCCAGAGCGGGCGGGAGATACG. Protein product: CASSPERAGDT. The full CDR3 protein is CASSPERAGDTQYF.

Comments on this clone: The read falls 3 residues short of the CDR3 end, and the missing part is taken from the germline J gene. The genes are TRBV5-1 and TRBJ2-1, with TRBD2 matching over 13 bases. V was clipped by 4 bases and J by 7 bases; unmatched bases: 5. Per the germline V gene, CDR1 is SGHRS and CDR2 is YFSETQ. CDR3 length equals 15 residues. CDR3: CASSRTSGRGNEQFF. The DNA read from the CDR3 is TGCGCCAGCAGCCGGACTAGCGGGAGAGGAAATGAG.

Worth noting for this clone: Read sequence stops 3 residues before the CDR3 end, and the germline J gene provides the missing end. The genes are TRBV7-9 and TRBJ2-2, with D possibly being TRBD1 (5 bases). Germline V gene sequence: CDR1 SEHNR, CDR2 FQNEAQ (reference sequence). The CDR3 contains 14 residues. The CDR3 DNA, read in part, is TGTGCCAGCAGCTTAGGGCAGGGTCTGGAAAAG. As protein: CASSLGQGLEK. The full-length CDR3 reads as CASSLGQGLEKLFF.

Points on this clone: The read is 3 residues too short to cover the CDR3 end, so that end is filled in from the germline J gene. V usage is TRBV6-1 and J usage is TRBJ1-1, with D perhaps TRBD1 (6 bases). The CDR3 extends over 15 amino acids. Germline lookup yields CDR1 MNHNS and CDR2 SASEGT. Trimming pared 2 bases from V and 5 bases from J, leaving 15 bases between. The CDR3 spells CASSEFQGRQTEAFF. CDR3 DNA, as far as it was read: TGTGCCAGCAGTGAATTTCAGGGGCGGCAGACTGAA.

Concerning this clone: The CDR3 extends 3 residues past the end of the read, so its final part is completed from the germline J gene. V is TRBV5-6 and J is TRBJ2-3; TRBD1 matches at 7 bases. The CDR3 spans 14 residues. Germline V gives CDR1 SGHDT, CDR2 YYEEEE. CDR3 in amino acids: CASSLTGRNQPQYF. CDR3 bases read: TGTGCCAGCAGCCTGACAGGGCGCAATCAGCCG.

Comment on this clone: Sequencing ends 3 residues short of the CDR3 end; the germline J gene provides the rest. The chain is built from TRBV14 and TRBJ2-7; 7 positions agree with TRBD1. This CDR3 region has 13 residues. CDR1 is SGHDN and CDR2 is FVKESK in the germline V gene. Trimming cost V 4 bases and J 6 bases; bases outside gene matches: 6. The CDR3 bases that were read are TGTGCCAGCAGCCCCCGAGGGGGCGGCGAG. Its translation is CASSPRGGGE. The whole CDR3 reads CASSPRGGGEQYF.

As concerns this clone: The CDR3 extends 3 residues past the end of the read, so its final part is completed from the germline J gene. V is TRBV11-2 and J is TRBJ2-1; weak D call: TRBD1 (6 bases). The CDR3 is 15 amino acids. The V end was cut by 5 bases, the J end by 7 bases, with 18 bases between. Germline CDR1 reads SGHAT; CDR2 reads FQNNGV. The chain's CDR3 is CASSRGRVGANEQFF. CDR3 DNA (partial): TGTGCCAGCAGCCGTGGGCGGGTGGGGGCGAATGAG.

As concerns this clone: The read stops 3 residues short of the end of the CDR3; the missing end is completed from the germline J gene. The chain carries TRBV5-1 and TRBJ1-3, with 9 bases aligning to TRBD1. The germline V gene has CDR1 SGHRS and CDR2 YFSETQ. The J segment lost 3 bases and the V segment lost 6 bases, leaving 4 bases of the junction unmatched. The CDR3 runs to 14 residues. The sequenced part of the CDR3 DNA is TGCGCCAGCACCCTGGACAGGGGTGGAAACACC. This codes for CASTLDRGGNT. The complete CDR3 sequence is CASTLDRGGNTIYF. Complete variable domain (other parts from reference TRBV5-1 and TRBJ1-3): KAGVTQTPRYLIKTRGQQVTLSCSPISGHRSVSWYQQTPGQGLQFLFEYFSETQRNKGNFPGRFSGRQFSNSRSEMNVSTLELGDSALYLCASTLDRGGNTIYFGEGSWLTVV.

Comments on this clone: Read data end 3 residues before the CDR3 end; the end is taken from the germline J gene. V and J are TRBV7-7 and TRBJ1-1; D gene ambiguous. The V and J ends lost 2 bases and 6 bases respectively, with 10 bases between them. CDR3 length equals 13 residues. The germline CDR1 and CDR2 sequences are SSHAT and FNYEAQ (reference sequence). The CDR3 bases that were read are TGTGCCAGCAGCTTAAGACACGACGCTGAA. As protein: CASSLRHDAE. In full, the CDR3 reads CASSLRHDAEAFF.

A remark on this clone: The read ends 3 residues before the CDR3 terminus; that terminus is restored from the germline J gene. The chain couples TRBV14 to TRBJ2-7; no firm D call. Per the germline V gene, CDR1 is SGHDN and CDR2 is FVKESK. Trimming removed 0 bases at V and 0 bases at J, with 9 bases between. This CDR3 region has 15 residues. The CDR3 sequence is CASSQDTLTSYEQYF. Partial CDR3 DNA: TGTGCCAGCAGCCAAGACACTCTAACCTCCTACGAG.